This TCR beta chain derives from a study of blood T cell repertoires in COVID-19 (dated by TCRdb to the early 2020s). Concerning the study at large: Collaborator samples came from the United States, Italy and Spain and covered acute and convalescent phases of COVID-19. The prospective study material was composed of cDNA or gDNA derived from T cells, B-cell-depleted T cells, or PBMCs. Subjects who had been exposed to COVID-19, were actively infected with it, or had recovered from it provided the deeply sampled blood TCRbeta repertoires that made up the dataset. A freely available public database, intended as a resource for researchers studying the immune response to SARS-CoV-2, is where the repertoires were released. Samples came from the ongoing ImmuneRACE study (first 160 participants) plus 1,254 subjects from 6 global collaborators. The sample metadata nearly always contained a de-identified subject ID, COVID-19 status, age in years and sex. Where available, HLA class I and class II types were obtained from metadata supplied by the sample provider rather than from assay-based typing.

Each collaborating institution followed its own protocols to collect whole blood in K2EDTA tubes. For TCRbeta analysis, collaborators shipped samples in one of three forms: frozen whole blood, isolated PBMCs, or DNA extracted from either of those sample types. Including cysteine and phenylalanine, the CDR3 has 14 amino acids. Only the CDR3 portion is preserved as DNA: 42 bases, with reading frame beginning at the first base. From a lookup of the germline V gene, CDR1 and CDR2 are SGHRS and YFSETQ. Trimming leaves V shorter by 2 bases and J shorter by 3 bases, with the junction holding 3 bases beyond the gene matches. The immunoSEQ Assay, a bias-controlled multiplex PCR, was used to amplify TCRbeta CDR3 regions from genomic DNA. The study's own analysis went as follows. The number of nucleated cells in each sample was estimated from the amplification of reference gene primers within the assay. Sequence reads were collapsed and filtered to measure the absolute abundance of every unique TCRbeta CDR3 rearrangement. For each sample, productive Simpson clonality was calculated as the square root of Simpson's diversity index over productive rearrangements. Sourced from immuneACCESS, this table was stored by TCRdb with only in-frame sequences that have V and J called. A share of the clones is absent; for the studies checked, an unresolved V gene accounts for under half, and the remainder has no known explanation. The V and J calls and the clone size are those of that table, but D and trimming were determined from the DNA. This sample comprises about 100,000 clones, more than 75% of them detected only once. The ten largest clones represent roughly 12% of the sample.

For this clone: No cognate antigen has been identified for it. Per-nucleotide qualities are absent, and no much larger clonotype sits a single base away.

Overall results and qualifications from the work: How much clinical and demographic metadata was included differed by source and by participant, and the metadata was provided uncurated.

This TCR derives from a woman aged 25 to 39 with acute or convalescent COVID-19. In this chain, TRBV5-1 is recombined with TRBJ1-2; 8 of the junction bases match TRBD1. Sequenced sample: peripheral blood. At the DNA level, the sequence is TGCGCCAGCAGCTTCTTGACAGGGGACTATGGCTACACCTTC. Translated, this is CASSFLTGDYGYTF.